This T cell receptor beta chain came from a study of CD8 T cells in Susac syndrome. Random hexamers were used to reverse transcribe about 0.5 to 1 ug of RNA. TCRdb independently ran MiXCR on the immunoSEQ multiplex PCR reads; one entry per CDR3 protein. This table holds about 200,000 distinct CDR3 sequences, roughly 90% found once. The Susac syndrome patients fit the recently defined diagnostic criteria for definite or probable disease. Negative isolation yielded CD4+ and CD8+ T cells, and FACS enriched TEMRA cells. This CDR3 has 14 amino acids. CDR1 DFQATT and CDR2 SNEGSKA come from the germline V gene (reference sequence). V shed 3 bases, J shed 4 bases, and the junction held 9 bases outside the gene matches.

Sequencing was performed on CD4+ T cells from PBMCs. The TCR sequence derives from a human donor with Susac syndrome. The rearrangement joins TRBV20-1 to TRBJ2-7, with 7 bases identical to TRBD1. The CDR3: CSARAGTAVYEQYF. The CDR3 coding sequence is TGCAGTGCTAGGGCCGGGACAGCGGTGTACGAGCAGTACTTC.